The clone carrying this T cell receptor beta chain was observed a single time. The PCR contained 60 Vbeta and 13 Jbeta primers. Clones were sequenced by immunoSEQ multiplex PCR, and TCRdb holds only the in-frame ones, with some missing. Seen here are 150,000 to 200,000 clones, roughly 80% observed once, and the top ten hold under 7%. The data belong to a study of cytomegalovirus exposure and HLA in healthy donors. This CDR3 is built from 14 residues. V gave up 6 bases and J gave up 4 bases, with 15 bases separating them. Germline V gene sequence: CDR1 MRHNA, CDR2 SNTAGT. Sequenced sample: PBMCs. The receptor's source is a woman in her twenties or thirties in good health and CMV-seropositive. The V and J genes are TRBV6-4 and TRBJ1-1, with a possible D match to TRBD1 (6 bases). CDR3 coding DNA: TGTGCCAGCAGCCTCTACAGGGCTGGCACTGAAGCTTTCTTT. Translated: CASSLYRAGTEAFF.